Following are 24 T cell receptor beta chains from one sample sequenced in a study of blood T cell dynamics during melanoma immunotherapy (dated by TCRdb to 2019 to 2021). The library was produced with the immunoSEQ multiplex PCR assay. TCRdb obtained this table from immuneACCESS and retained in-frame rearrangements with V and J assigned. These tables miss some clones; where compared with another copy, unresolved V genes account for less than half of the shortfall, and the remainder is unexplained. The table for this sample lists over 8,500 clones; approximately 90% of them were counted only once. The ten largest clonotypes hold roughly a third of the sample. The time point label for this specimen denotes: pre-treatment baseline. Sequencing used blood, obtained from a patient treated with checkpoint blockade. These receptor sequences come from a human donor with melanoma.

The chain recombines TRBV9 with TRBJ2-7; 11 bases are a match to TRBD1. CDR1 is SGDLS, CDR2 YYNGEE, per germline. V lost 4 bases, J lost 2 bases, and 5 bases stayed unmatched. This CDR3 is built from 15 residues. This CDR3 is CASSPGQGATYEQYF. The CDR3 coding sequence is TGTGCCAGCAGCCCCGGACAGGGGGCGACCTACGAGCAGTACTTC.

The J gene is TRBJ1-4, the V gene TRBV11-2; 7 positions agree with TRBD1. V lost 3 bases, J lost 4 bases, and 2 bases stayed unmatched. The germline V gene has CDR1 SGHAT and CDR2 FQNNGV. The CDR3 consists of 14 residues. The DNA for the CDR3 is TGTGCCAGCAGCTTGGGGACAGTTAATGAAAAACTGTTTTTT. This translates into CASSLGTVNEKLFF.

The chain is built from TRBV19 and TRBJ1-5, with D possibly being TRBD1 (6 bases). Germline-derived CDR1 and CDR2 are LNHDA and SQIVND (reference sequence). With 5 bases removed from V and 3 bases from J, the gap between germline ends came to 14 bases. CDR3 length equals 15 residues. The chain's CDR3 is CASSPSGAPNQPQHF. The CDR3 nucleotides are TGTGCCAGTAGTCCCTCGGGGGCCCCCAATCAGCCCCAGCATTTT.

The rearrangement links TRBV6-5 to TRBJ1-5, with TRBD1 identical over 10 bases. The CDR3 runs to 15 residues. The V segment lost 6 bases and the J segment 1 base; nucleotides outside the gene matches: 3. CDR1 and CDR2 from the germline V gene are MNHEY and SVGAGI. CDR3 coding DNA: TGTGCCAGCAGGGGGACAGGGGCCAGCAATCAGCCCCAGCATTTT. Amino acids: CASRGTGASNQPQHF.

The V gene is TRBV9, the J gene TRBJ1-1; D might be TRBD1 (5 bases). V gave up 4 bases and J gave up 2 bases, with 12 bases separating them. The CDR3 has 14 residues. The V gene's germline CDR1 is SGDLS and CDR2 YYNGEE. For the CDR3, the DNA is TGTGCCAGCAGCTTAAACGGGGCCAACACTGAAGCTTTCTTT. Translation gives CASSLNGANTEAFF.

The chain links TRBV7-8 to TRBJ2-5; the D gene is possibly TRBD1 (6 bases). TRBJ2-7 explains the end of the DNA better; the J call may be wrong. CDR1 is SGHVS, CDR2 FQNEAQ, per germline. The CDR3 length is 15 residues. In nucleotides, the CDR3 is TGTGCCAGCAGCTTAGGGCAGGGGCCTTCCTACGAGCAGTACTTC. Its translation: CASSLGQGPSYEQYF.

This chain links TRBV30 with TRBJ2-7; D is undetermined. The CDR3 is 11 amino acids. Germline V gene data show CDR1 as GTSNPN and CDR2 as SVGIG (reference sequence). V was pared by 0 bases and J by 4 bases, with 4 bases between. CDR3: CAWSVRYEQYF. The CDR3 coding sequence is TGTGCCTGGAGTGTAAGGTACGAGCAGTACTTC.

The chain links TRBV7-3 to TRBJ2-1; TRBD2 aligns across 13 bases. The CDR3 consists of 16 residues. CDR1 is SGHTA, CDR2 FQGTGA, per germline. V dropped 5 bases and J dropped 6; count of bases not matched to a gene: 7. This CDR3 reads CASSTAGLAGTNEQFF. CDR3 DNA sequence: TGTGCCAGCAGCACCGCGGGACTAGCGGGAACCAATGAGCAGTTCTTC. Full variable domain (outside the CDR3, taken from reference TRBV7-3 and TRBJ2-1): GAGVSQTPSNKVTEKGKYVELRCDPISGHTALYWYRQSLGQGPEFLIYFQGTGAADDSGLPNDRFFAVRPEGSVSTLKIQRTERGDSAVYLCASSTAGLAGTNEQFFGPGTRLTVL.

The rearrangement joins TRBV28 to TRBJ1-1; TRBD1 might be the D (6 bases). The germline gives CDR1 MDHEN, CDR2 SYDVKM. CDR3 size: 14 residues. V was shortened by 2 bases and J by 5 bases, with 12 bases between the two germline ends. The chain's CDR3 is CASSLLPRGTEAFF. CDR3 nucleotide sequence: TGTGCCAGCAGTTTACTCCCGAGGGGGACTGAAGCTTTCTTT.

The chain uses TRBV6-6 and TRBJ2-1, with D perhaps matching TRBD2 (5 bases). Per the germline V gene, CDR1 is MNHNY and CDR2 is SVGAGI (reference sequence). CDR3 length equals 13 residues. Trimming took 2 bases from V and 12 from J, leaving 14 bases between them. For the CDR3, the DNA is TGTGCCAGCAGTTACGGGCAGCTGGCGGGGCAGTTCTTC. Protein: CASSYGQLAGQFF.

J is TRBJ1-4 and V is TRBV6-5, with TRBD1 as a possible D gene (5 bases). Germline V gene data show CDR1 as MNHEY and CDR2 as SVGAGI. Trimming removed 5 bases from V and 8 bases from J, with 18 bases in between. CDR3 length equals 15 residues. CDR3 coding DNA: TGTGCCAGCAGTGCCCAAGGTGGGGCGCGGGAAAAACTGTTTTTT. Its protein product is CASSAQGGAREKLFF.

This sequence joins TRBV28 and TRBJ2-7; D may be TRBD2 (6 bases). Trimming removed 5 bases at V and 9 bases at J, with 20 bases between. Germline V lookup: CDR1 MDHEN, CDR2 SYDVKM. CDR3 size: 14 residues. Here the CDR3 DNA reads TGTGCCAGCAGTCCCCGGGACGGACCCGGGGGGCAGTACTTC. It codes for CASSPRDGPGGQYF.

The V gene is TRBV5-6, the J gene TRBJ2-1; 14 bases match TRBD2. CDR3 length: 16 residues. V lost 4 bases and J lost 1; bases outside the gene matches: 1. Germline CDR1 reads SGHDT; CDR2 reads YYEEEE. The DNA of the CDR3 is TGTGCCAGCAGCCGGACTAGCGGGGGGTCCTACAATGAGCAGTTCTTC. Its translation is CASSRTSGGSYNEQFF.

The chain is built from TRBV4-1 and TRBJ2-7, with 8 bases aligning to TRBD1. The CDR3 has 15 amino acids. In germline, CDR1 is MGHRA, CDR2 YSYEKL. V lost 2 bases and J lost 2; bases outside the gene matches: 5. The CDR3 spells CASSQPGGAPYEQYF. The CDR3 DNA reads TGCGCCAGCAGCCAACCAGGGGGCGCCCCCTACGAGCAGTACTTC.

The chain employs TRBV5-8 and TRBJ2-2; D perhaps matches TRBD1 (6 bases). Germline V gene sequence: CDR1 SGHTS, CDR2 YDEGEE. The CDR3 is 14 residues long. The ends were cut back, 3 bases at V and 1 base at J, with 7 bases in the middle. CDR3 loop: CASSWGQNTGELFF. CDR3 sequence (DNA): TGTGCCAGCAGCTGGGGACAGAACACCGGGGAGCTGTTTTTT.

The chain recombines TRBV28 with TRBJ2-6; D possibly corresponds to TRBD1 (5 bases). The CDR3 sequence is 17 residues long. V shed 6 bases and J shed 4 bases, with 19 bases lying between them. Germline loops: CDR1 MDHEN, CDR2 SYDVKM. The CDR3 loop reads CASRRVKGPGGANVLTF. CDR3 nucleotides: TGTGCCAGCAGAAGGGTGAAGGGCCCAGGGGGGGCCAACGTCCTGACTTTC.

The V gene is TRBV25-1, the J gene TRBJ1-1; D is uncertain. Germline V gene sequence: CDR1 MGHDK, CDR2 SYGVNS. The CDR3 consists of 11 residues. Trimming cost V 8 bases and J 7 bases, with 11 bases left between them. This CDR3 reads CASRRADEAFF. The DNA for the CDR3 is TGTGCCAGCCGCCGGGCGGATGAAGCTTTCTTT.

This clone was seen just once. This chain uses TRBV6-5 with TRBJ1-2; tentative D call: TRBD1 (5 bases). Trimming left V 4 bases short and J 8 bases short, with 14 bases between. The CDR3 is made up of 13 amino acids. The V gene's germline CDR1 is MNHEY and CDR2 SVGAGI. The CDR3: CASSWGTARGYTF. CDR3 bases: TGTGCCAGCAGTTGGGGCACGGCTAGGGGCTACACCTTC.

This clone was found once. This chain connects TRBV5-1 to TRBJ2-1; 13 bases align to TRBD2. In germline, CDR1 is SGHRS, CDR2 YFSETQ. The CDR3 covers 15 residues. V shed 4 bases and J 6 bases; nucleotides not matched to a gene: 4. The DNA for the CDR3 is TGCGCCAGCAGCCCCCGGACTAGCGGGAGCAATGAGCAGTTCTTC. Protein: CASSPRTSGSNEQFF.

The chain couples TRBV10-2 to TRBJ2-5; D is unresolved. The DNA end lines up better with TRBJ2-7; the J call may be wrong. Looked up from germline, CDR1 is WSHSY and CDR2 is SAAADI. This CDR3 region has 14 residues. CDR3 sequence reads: CASSEVLSSYEQYF. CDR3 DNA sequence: TGCGCCAGCAGTGAGGTCCTTAGCTCCTACGAGCAGTACTTC.

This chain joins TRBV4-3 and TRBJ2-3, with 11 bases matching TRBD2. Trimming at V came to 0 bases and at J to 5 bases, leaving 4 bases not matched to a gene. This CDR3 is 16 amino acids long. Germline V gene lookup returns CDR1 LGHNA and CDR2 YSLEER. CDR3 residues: CASSQELAGVGDTQYF. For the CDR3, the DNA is TGCGCCAGCAGCCAAGAACTAGCGGGAGTAGGAGATACGCAGTATTTT.

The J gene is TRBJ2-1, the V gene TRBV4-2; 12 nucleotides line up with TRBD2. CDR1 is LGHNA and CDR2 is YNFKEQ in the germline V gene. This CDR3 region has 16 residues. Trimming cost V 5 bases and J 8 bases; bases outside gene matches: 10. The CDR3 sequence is CASSGRLAGVRDEQFF. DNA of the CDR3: TGTGCCAGCAGCGGACGACTAGCGGGAGTTAGGGATGAGCAGTTCTTC.

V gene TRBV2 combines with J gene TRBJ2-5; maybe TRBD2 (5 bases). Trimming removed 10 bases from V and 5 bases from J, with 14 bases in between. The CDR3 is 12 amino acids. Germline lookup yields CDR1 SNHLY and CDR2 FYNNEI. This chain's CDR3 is CATRRAGETQYF. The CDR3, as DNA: TGTGCCACCCGGCGGGCCGGGGAGACCCAGTACTTC. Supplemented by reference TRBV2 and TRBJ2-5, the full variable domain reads EPEVTQTPSHQVTQMGQEVILRCVPISNHLYFYWYRQILGQKVEFLVSFYNNEISEKSEIFDDQFSVERPDGSNFTLKIRSTKLEDSAMYFCATRRAGETQYFGPGTRLLVL.

In DNA, the CDR3 is TGTGCCACCCAGGGGGCTGGACAGCCCCAGCATTTT. Amino acid sequence: CATQGAGQPQHF. The chain employs TRBV10-3 and TRBJ1-5, with TRBD1 matching over 8 bases. In germline, CDR1 is ENHRY, CDR2 SYGVKD. CDR3 length: 12 amino acids. After removal of 10 bases from V and 7 bases from J, the junction contained 6 bases not matched to a gene.